This entry lists 9 T cell receptor beta chains sequenced from one sample in a study of shared clonotypes between healthy human individuals. The assay was immunoSEQ multiplex PCR, and TCRdb's table has in-frame clones only and misses some. Here the sample spans about 980,000 clones, over 75% being singletons. Sequenced input: memory CD4+ T cells sorted from blood. The subset is: CD45RA-negative fraction. All receptors come from a man aged 18-30 years in good health.

The table lists this clone with a count of one. The chain employs TRBV7-9 and TRBJ2-5; TRBD1 might be the D (5 bases). The ends were cut back, 1 base at V and 2 bases at J, with 11 bases in the middle. There are 15 residues in the CDR3. Germline V CDR1 and CDR2: SEHNR, FQNEAQ (reference sequence). The CDR3 region has the DNA TGTGCCAGCAGCTTAGAGGCTAGGGGTCAAGAGACCCAGTACTTC. Encoded protein: CASSLEARGQETQYF.

This clone was observed a few times. The genes are TRBV6-5 and TRBJ1-1, with TRBD1 matching over 8 bases. The length of the CDR3 is 14 residues. Germline CDR1 and CDR2: MNHEY and SVGAGI. Trimming cost V 6 bases and J 7 bases; bases outside gene matches: 10. Here the CDR3 reads CASSSRTGRVEAFF. In DNA form, the CDR3 reads TGTGCCAGCAGCTCCAGGACAGGGAGGGTTGAAGCTTTCTTT.

The rearrangement uses TRBV6-1 and TRBJ2-7; D is perhaps TRBD2 (5 bases). Germline V gene sequence: CDR1 MNHNS, CDR2 SASEGT. The ends were cut back, 7 bases at V and 5 bases at J, with 15 bases in the middle. The CDR3 has 13 residues. CDR3 bases: TGTGCCAGCATGAGTGCCCCGGGGAACGAGCAGTACTTC. Protein sequence: CASMSAPGNEQYF.

The J gene is TRBJ2-5, the V gene TRBV30; D could derive from TRBD1 or TRBD2 (5 bases each). This CDR3 region has 14 residues. Germline V gives CDR1 GTSNPN, CDR2 SVGIG (reference sequence). Trimming cost V 2 bases and J 5 bases, with 15 bases left between them. The DNA of the CDR3 is TGTGCCTGGAGTCGGGGCCAGGGTCAGGAGACCCAGTACTTC. Its translation is CAWSRGQGQETQYF.

Concerning this clone itself: A much larger clone lies one base from this, so it may be a read error. The sample contains more than one DNA sequence encoding this CDR3. CDR3 amino acids: CASSSWGGEETQYF. CDR3 coding DNA: TGCGCCAGCAGCTCTTGGGGGGGCGAAGAGACCCAGTACTTC. V gene TRBV5-1 combines with J gene TRBJ2-5; D might be TRBD2 (7 bases). The CDR3 length is 14 residues. The germline CDR1 and CDR2 sequences are SGHRS and YFSETQ. Trimming cost V 3 bases and J 3 bases, with 12 bases left between them.

The V gene is TRBV5-1, the J gene TRBJ2-7, with unresolved D. The CDR3 is made up of 15 amino acids. The V gene lost 0 bases and the J gene lost 4 bases, with 14 bases spanning the gap. Germline V gene lookup returns CDR1 SGHRS and CDR2 YFSETQ. CDR3 amino acids: CASSLGGRPGYEQYF. In DNA, the CDR3 is TGCGCCAGCAGCTTGGGTGGCAGGCCGGGTTACGAGCAGTACTTC.

The V gene is TRBV6-6, the J gene TRBJ2-5; no definite D call. The CDR3 spans 13 residues. Per the germline V gene, CDR1 is MNHNY and CDR2 is SVGAGI (reference sequence). Trimming shortened V by 8 bases and J by 5 bases, and 15 bases separated the two germline ends. The CDR3 DNA reads as TGTGCCAGCTCCCCCGGGCGGACGGAGACCCAGTACTTC. Encoded protein: CASSPGRTETQYF.

A remark on this clone: A read error likely explains this, since a far larger clone differs by one base. This chain connects TRBV5-4 to TRBJ1-1, with D maybe TRBD1 (5 bases). The length of the CDR3 is 13 residues. Germline values: CDR1 SGHNT, CDR2 YYREEE (reference sequence). V shed 4 bases and J shed 1 base, with 8 bases lying between them. The CDR3 DNA reads TGTGCCAGCAGCCAAGACAGGAACACTGAAGCTTTCTTT. Translated, it gives CASSQDRNTEAFF.

The J gene is TRBJ1-1, the V gene TRBV11-2; D is unclear. V gave up 3 bases and J gave up 5 bases, with 13 bases separating them. CDR3 length: 14 residues. Germline V gene sequence: CDR1 SGHAT, CDR2 FQNNGV. The DNA of the CDR3 is TGTGCCAGCAGCTTGGACCGGAGGATGACTGAAGCTTTCTTT. Residues: CASSLDRRMTEAFF.